The 13 T cell receptor beta chains below were found in one sample sequenced in a study of spatial heterogeneity in lung cancer. Stated time point: blood at routine non-recurrence follow-up after resection. TCRdb re-analysed the 5' RACE reads in MiXCR, keeping a single row per CDR3 protein. This sample yields approximately 70,000 distinct CDR3 sequences, of which around 9.3% are seen a single time; approximately 2% belongs to the top ten. This specimen was PBMCs, taken at follow-up. The receptors originated from a female donor with early-stage non-small cell lung cancer.

There are many counts of this clonotype. The chain recombines TRBV25-1 with TRBJ1-6; D is uncertain. This CDR3 region has 12 residues. Germline V lookup: CDR1 MGHDK, CDR2 SYGVNS. The V and J ends lost 4 bases and 10 bases respectively, with 8 bases between them. The CDR3 protein is CASSGSESPLHF. CDR3 DNA sequence: TGTGCCAGCAGTGGATCAGAGTCACCCCTCCACTTT.

Only a few counts were recorded for this clonotype. The chain joins TRBV29-1 to TRBJ2-7; no reliable D call. Looked up from germline, CDR1 is SQVTM and CDR2 is ANQGSEA. The CDR3 sequence is 14 residues long. The V end was cut by 4 bases, the J end by 0 bases, with 13 bases between. CDR3 sequence reads: CSVVTDLFSYEQYF. DNA of the CDR3: TGCAGCGTTGTTACCGACCTCTTCTCCTACGAGCAGTACTTC.

This clonotype showed up many times. The chain carries TRBV7-8 and TRBJ2-3; 10 nucleotides align to TRBD2. The V gene end was trimmed by 2 bases and the J gene end by 1 base; junction bases not matched to a gene: 9. Germline V gene lookup returns CDR1 SGHVS and CDR2 FQNEAQ. CDR3 length equals 18 residues. The CDR3 protein is CASSLRFAGTSGTDTQYF. CDR3 DNA sequence: TGTGCCAGCAGCTTACGATTCGCCGGGACTAGCGGCACAGATACGCAGTATTTT.

The V gene is TRBV7-2, the J gene TRBJ1-5; no clear D. Germline V gene data show CDR1 as SGHTA and CDR2 as FQGNSA. The ends were cut back, 1 base at V and 4 bases at J, with 5 bases in the middle. The CDR3 extends over 13 amino acids. The CDR3 reads CASSLDGNQPQHF. In DNA, the CDR3 is TGTGCCAGCAGCTTAGACGGAAATCAGCCCCAGCATTTT.

Ten or more counts support this clonotype. The gene calls are TRBV20-1 and TRBJ2-2; D might be TRBD1 (6 bases). The CDR3 loop spans 13 amino acids. Looked up from germline, CDR1 is DFQATT and CDR2 is SNEGSKA (reference sequence). Trimming cost V 2 bases and J 7 bases, with 11 bases left between them. The CDR3 sequence: CSARTGKDGELFF. CDR3 bases: TGCAGTGCTAGAACAGGGAAGGACGGGGAGCTGTTTTTT.

On this clonotype: One junction end disagrees with the germline gene, perhaps due to a read error. This chain uses TRBV7-9 with TRBJ2-1, with TRBD2 matching 9 bases. Germline CDR1 and CDR2: SEHNR and FQNEAQ (reference sequence). The CDR3 runs 16 residues. CDR3 sequence: CAGSLWVAGAYNEQFF. In DNA, the CDR3 is TGTGCCGGCAGCTTATGGGTAGCGGGAGCCTACAATGAGCAGTTCTTC.

In this sample, this clonotype turned up many times. This CDR3 reads CASSGGTPREYF. The CDR3 coding sequence is TGTGCCAGCAGCGGAGGGACACCGAGAGAGTACTTC. V usage is TRBV3-1 and J usage is TRBJ2-7; D is tentatively TRBD1 or TRBD2 (6 bases each). Germline V CDR1 and CDR2: LGHDT, YNNKEL (reference sequence). Trimming removed 5 bases at V and 11 bases at J, with 16 bases between. This CDR3 is built from 12 residues.

Regarding this clonotype: A much more abundant neighbour one base away suggests this may be a read error. The rearrangement links TRBV3-1 to TRBJ2-7; the match to TRBD2 covers 7 bases. The CDR3 totals 16 residues. Germline V lookup: CDR1 LGHDT, CDR2 YNNKEL (reference sequence). CDR3: CASSPGGGAVSYEQHF. For the CDR3, the DNA is TGTGCCAGCAGCCCGGGGGGAGGGGCCGTCTCCTACGAGCAGCACTTC.

The sample holds many counts of this clonotype. The V and J genes are TRBV12-3 or TRBV12-4 and TRBJ1-5, with unresolved D. V dropped 1 base and J dropped 7 bases, with 5 bases sitting between them. The CDR3 spans 12 residues. CDR3 sequence: CASSLDLQPQHF. The CDR3 coding sequence is TGTGCCAGCAGTTTAGACCTACAGCCCCAGCATTTT.

At least ten counts were recorded for this clonotype. The chain uses TRBV18 and TRBJ1-1, with 7 nucleotides matching TRBD1. The CDR3 has 16 amino acids. Germline assignment: CDR1 KGHSH and CDR2 LQKENI. J was trimmed by 0 bases and V by 3 bases; bases with no gene match: 7. The CDR3 is CASSPGRGLLNTEAFF. The CDR3 coding sequence is TGTGCCAGCTCACCGGGAAGGGGGCTTTTGAACACTGAAGCTTTCTTT.

This clonotype was observed at least ten times. V and J are TRBV6-2 or TRBV6-3 and TRBJ2-3; 9 bases are shared with TRBD2. The CDR3 consists of 16 residues. V shed 0 bases, J shed 6 bases, and the junction held 7 bases outside the gene matches. CDR1 MNHEY and CDR2 SVGEGT come from the germline V gene. CDR3 bases: TGTGCCAGCAGTTACTCGGATAGCGGGAGTTTGGATACGCAGTATTTT. Translation: CASSYSDSGSLDTQYF.

This clonotype was counted a few times. The chain carries TRBV6-2 or TRBV6-3 and TRBJ2-6; perhaps TRBD1 as D (5 bases). Germline CDR1 is MNHEY and CDR2 is SVGEGT. The CDR3 totals 15 residues. V gave up 5 bases and J gave up 2 bases, with 10 bases separating them. Written as DNA, the CDR3 is TGTGCCAGCAGTGCCTCAGGGCCTGGGGCCAACGTCCTGACTTTC. Amino acids: CASSASGPGANVLTF.

This clonotype was detected ten times or more. The chain employs TRBV10-3 and TRBJ1-6; D gene uncertain. CDR3 length: 15 amino acids. Germline values: CDR1 ENHRY, CDR2 SYGVKD. Trimming removed 4 bases from V and 5 bases from J, with 12 bases in between. CDR3 sequence (DNA): TGTGCCATCAGTGGTGGTCTCCCTAATAATTCACCCCTCCACTTT. This translates into CAISGGLPNNSPLHF.